Given below is one TCR beta chain in context. Its antigen is currently unknown. The sample belongs to a study of siplizumab effects on memory and regulatory T cells. V was cut by 0 bases and J by 5 bases, with 14 bases left in between. The CDR3 spans 15 residues. Germline V lookup: CDR1 SGDLS, CDR2 YYNGEE. Assay used: immunoSEQ multiplex PCR; TCRdb lists only in-frame clones, some missing. The profile shows roughly 82,000 clones, about 91% of them singletons. Regarding the study as a whole: Siplizumab significantly lowered the alloreactive sequences that could be traced to unstimulated CD4+ memory cells. Many proliferating CD4+ or CD8+ clones remained unclassified. Roughly 75-97% of them could not be assigned either a naive or a memory phenotype.

The TCR originated in a human donor in good health. The J gene is TRBJ2-5, the V gene TRBV9; tentative D call: TRBD1 (6 bases). The sample was Tregs sorted from blood. The CDR3 bases are TGTGCCAGCAGCGTAGAGGGGGTTGGTTGGGAGACCCAGTACTTC. Protein: CASSVEGVGWETQYF.